This T cell receptor beta chain was sequenced in a study of vaccination and CD4 T cells after COVID-19. General study findings and limits: Spike mono-reactivity was found in 304 of 307 vaccine-specific clones from convalescent patients.

Sample treatment: roughly 11-day PBMC culture with coronavirus spike peptide pools or control peptides (ViraFEST assay). It was before the COVID-19 pandemic (2011-2018) that the unexposed donor's CD4+ T cells were collected. Cells permitting, SARS-CoV-2 S/N served as probes for unexposed-donor CD4+ T cells, and four cold-coronavirus spikes did too. CD4+ T cells that had been cultured provided DNA sequenced with the Oncomine TCR Beta short-read assay. TCRdb analysed the PCR reads with MiXCR anew, one entry per CDR3 protein. The profile covers about 7,100 distinct CDR3 sequences, with around 47% appearing a single time and 35% to 45% taken by the ten largest. This clonotype was detected only once. Its matching antigen is unknown. Germline lookup yields CDR1 MDHEN and CDR2 SYDVKM. The CDR3 is 13 residues long. After removal of 5 bases from V and 6 bases from J, the junction contained 7 bases not matched to a gene.

Sequences were obtained from CD4+ T cells from blood, cultured in vitro. The chain joins TRBV28 to TRBJ2-7, with 7 nucleotides matching TRBD1. The sequence derives from a human donor in good health. DNA of the CDR3: TGTGCCAGCAGTCCACAGGGGTCTGGCGAGCAGTACTTC. The encoded protein is CASSPQGSGEQYF.